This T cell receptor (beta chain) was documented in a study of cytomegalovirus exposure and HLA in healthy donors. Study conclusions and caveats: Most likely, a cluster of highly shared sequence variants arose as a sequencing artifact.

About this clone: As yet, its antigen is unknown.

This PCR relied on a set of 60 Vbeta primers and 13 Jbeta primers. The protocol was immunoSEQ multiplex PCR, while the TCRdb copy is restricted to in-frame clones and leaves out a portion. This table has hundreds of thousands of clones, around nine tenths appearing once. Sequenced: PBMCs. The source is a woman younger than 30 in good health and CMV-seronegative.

The CDR3 reads CASSLAGGTYEQYF. The CDR3 nucleotides read TGTGCCAGCAGCTTAGCGGGGGGTACCTACGAGCAGTACTTC. The genes are TRBV7-9 and TRBJ2-7, with D possibly matching TRBD2 (6 bases). The CDR3 sequence is 14 residues long. The germline CDR1 and CDR2 sequences are SEHNR and FQNEAQ (reference sequence). Trimming shortened V by 0 bases and J by 2 bases, and 8 bases separated the two germline ends.